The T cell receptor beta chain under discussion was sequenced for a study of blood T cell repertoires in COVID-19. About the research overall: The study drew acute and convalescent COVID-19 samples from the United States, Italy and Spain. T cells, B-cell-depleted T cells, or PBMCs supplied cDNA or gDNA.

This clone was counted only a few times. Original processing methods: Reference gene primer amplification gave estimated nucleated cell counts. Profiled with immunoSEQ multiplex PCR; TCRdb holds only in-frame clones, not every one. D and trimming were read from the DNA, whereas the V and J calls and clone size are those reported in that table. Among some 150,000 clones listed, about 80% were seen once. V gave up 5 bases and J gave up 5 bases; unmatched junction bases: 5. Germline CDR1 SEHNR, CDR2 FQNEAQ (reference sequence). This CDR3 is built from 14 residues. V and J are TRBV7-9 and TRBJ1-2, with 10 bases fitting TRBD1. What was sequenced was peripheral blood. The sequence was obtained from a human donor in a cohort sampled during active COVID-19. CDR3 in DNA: TGTGCCAGCAGCGACAGGGGGCGCGAATATGGCTACACCTTC. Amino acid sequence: CASSDRGREYGYTF. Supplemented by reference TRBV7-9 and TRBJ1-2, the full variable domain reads DTGVSQNPRHKITKRGQNVTFRCDPISEHNRLYWYRQTLGQGPEFLTYFQNEAQLEKSRLLSDRFSAERPKGSFSTLEIQRTEQGDSAMYLCASSDRGREYGYTFGSGTRLTVV.